Sequencing of this T cell receptor beta chain was carried out in a study of blood T cells in healthy people across ages. As for the study in general: With template switching, about one barcoded beta molecule was captured per two T cells. Study results and limitations: Significant beta diversity loss was already apparent by age about 42, declining roughly linearly. Without sorted subsets, naive and antigen-experienced compartments could not be conclusively compared.

The J segment lost 8 bases and the V segment lost 4 bases, leaving 8 bases of the junction unmatched. Germline V CDR1 and CDR2: KGHDR, SFDVKD. The CDR3 totals 14 residues. Then a second PCR, running roughly 7 to 11 cycles, was carried out with a sample-barcoded 5' primer and a J-beta primer mix. MiXCR, applied by TCRdb to the 5' RACE reads, yields one record per CDR3 protein. The sample consists of 1.6 million or so distinct CDR3 sequences, about 31% of them appearing once. Remarks on this clonotype: Its antigen is still unknown.

Caucasian individuals from Russia who were healthy and aged 6 to 90 acted as donors. The receptor was isolated from a woman aged 25 to 39 in good health. The sample consisted of blood. The rearrangement links TRBV24-1 to TRBJ2-3; 7 bases align to TRBD2. The CDR3 loop reads CATSEGGRSGTQYF. The CDR3 nucleotides are TGTGCCACCAGTGAGGGCGGGAGATCGGGTACGCAGTATTTT.